This TCR beta chain was observed in a study of immune heterogeneity within non-small cell lung tumors. Multiplex PCR amplified TCR beta CDR3 with 32 V and 13 J primers. TCRdb used MiXCR to reprocess the multiplex PCR reads, holding one entry per CDR3 protein. The sample has roughly 9,900 distinct CDR3 sequences, 25% to 35% seen once. At about 600 ng per sample, bulk tumor genomic DNA provided the template. Widely spaced biopsies, several per primary tumor, were obtained at surgery. These patients got curative surgery after being newly diagnosed with untreated non-small cell lung cancer. The CDR3 contains 15 residues. The J segment lost 4 bases and the V segment lost 8 bases, leaving 7 bases of the junction unmatched. Germline CDR1 MGHRA, CDR2 YSYEKL.

This TCR derives from a woman aged 55-69 years with non-small cell lung cancer. This rearrangement joins TRBV4-1 to TRBJ2-1; 11 bases match TRBD2. Material for sequencing was lung tumor tissue. The CDR3 reads CASATTSGSYNEQFF. The CDR3 coding sequence is TGCGCCAGCGCGACCACTAGCGGGAGTTACAATGAGCAGTTCTTC.